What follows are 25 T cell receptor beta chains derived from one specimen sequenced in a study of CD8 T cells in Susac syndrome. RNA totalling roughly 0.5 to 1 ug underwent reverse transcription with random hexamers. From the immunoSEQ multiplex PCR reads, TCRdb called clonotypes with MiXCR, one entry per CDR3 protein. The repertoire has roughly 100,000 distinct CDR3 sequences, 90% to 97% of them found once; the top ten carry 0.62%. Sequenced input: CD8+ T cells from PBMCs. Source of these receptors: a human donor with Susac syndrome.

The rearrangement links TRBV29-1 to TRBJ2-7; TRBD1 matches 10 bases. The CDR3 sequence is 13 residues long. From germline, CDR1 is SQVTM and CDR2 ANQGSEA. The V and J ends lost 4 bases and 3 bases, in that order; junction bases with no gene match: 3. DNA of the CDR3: TGCAGCGTTGTGGGACAGGGGATCTACGAGCAGTACTTC. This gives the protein CSVVGQGIYEQYF.

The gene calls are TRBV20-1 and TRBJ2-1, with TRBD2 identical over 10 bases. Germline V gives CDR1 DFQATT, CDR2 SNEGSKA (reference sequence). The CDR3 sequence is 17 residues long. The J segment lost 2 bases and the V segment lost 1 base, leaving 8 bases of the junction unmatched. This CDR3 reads CSARVEGTSGAYNEQFF. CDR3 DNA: TGCAGTGCTAGAGTAGAGGGAACTAGCGGGGCCTACAATGAGCAGTTCTTC.

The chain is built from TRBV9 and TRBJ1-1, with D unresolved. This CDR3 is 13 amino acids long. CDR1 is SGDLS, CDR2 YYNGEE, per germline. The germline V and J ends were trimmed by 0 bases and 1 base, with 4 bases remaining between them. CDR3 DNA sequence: TGTGCCAGCAGCGTAGAACGGAACACTGAAGCTTTCTTT. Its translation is CASSVERNTEAFF.

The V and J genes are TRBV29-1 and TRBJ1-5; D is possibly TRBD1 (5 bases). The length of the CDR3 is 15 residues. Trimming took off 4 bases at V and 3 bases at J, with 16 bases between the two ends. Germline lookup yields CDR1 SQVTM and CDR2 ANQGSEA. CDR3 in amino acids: CSVGYRGGINQPQHF. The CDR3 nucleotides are TGCAGCGTTGGTTACCGGGGGGGGATCAATCAGCCCCAGCATTTT.

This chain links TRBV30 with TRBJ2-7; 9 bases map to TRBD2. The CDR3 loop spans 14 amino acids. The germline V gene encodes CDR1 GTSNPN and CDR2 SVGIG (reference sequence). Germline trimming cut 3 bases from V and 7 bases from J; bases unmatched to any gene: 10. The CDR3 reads CAWSTSGGTEEQYF. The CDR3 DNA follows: TGTGCCTGGAGCACCAGCGGGGGGACGGAGGAGCAGTACTTC.

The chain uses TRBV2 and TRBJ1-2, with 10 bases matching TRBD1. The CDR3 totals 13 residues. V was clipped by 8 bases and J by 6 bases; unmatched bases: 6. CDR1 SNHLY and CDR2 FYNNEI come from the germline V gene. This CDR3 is CASLDRGENGYTF. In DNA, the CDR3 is TGTGCCAGCTTGGACAGGGGGGAAAATGGCTACACCTTC.

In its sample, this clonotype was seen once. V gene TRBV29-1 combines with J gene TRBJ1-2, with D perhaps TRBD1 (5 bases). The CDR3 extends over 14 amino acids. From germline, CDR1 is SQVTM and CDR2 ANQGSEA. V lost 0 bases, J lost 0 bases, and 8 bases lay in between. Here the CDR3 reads CSVEDGGPNYGYTF. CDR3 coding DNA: TGCAGCGTTGAAGATGGGGGTCCTAACTATGGCTACACCTTC. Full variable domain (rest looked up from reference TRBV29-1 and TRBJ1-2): SAVISQKPSRDICQRGTSLTIQCQVDSQVTMMFWYRQQPGQSLTLIATANQGSEATYESGFVIDKFPISRPNLTFSTLTVSNMSPEDSSIYLCSVEDGGPNYGYTFGSGTRLTVV.

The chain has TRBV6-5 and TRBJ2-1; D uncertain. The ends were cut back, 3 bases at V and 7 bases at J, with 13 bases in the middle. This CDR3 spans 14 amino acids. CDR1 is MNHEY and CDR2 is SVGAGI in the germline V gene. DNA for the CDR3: TGTGCCAGCAGTTATGGGTCAGGTCTGAATGAGCAGTTCTTC. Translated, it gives CASSYGSGLNEQFF.

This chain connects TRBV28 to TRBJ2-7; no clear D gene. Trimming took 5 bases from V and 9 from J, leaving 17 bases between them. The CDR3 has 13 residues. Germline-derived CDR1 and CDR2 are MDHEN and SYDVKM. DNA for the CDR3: TGTGCCAGCAGTCCTCCTTCCCACGAACGGCAGTACTTC. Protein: CASSPPSHERQYF.

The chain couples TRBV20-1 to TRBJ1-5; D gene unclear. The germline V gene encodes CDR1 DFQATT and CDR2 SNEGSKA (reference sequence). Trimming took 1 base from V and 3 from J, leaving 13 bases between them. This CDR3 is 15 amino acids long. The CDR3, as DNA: TGCAGTGCTAGAGGGATCGGACTCCACAATCAGCCCCAGCATTTT. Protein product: CSARGIGLHNQPQHF.

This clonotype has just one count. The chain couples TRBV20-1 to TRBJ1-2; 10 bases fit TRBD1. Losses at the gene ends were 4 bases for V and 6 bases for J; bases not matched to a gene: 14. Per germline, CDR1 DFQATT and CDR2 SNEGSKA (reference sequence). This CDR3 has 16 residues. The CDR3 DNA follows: TGCAGTGCTATTAAGGGACAGGGGCTCCTCGTGGATGGCTACACCTTC. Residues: CSAIKGQGLLVDGYTF.

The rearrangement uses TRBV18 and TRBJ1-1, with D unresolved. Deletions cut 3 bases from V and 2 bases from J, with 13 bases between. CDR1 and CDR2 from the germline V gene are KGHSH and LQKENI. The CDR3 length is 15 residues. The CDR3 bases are TGTGCCAGCTCACCGGCCGGCAGCCGCAACACTGAAGCTTTCTTT. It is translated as CASSPAGSRNTEAFF.

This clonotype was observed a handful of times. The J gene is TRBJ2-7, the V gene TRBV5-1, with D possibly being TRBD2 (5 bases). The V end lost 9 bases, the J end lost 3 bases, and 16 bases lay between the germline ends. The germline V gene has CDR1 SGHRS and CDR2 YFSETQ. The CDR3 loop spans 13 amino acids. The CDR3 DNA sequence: TGCGCCATTCAGATTGAGCGGCTCTACGAGCAGTACTTC. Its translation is CAIQIERLYEQYF. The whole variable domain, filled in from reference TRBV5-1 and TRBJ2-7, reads KAGVTQTPRYLIKTRGQQVTLSCSPISGHRSVSWYQQTPGQGLQFLFEYFSETQRNKGNFPGRFSGRQFSNSRSEMNVSTLELGDSALYLCAIQIERLYEQYFGPGTRLTVT.

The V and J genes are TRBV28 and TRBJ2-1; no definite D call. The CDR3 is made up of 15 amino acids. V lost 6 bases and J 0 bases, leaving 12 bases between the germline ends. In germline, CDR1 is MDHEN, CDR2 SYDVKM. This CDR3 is CASSPTASSYNEQFF. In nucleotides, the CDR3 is TGTGCCAGCAGCCCAACCGCCAGCTCCTACAATGAGCAGTTCTTC.

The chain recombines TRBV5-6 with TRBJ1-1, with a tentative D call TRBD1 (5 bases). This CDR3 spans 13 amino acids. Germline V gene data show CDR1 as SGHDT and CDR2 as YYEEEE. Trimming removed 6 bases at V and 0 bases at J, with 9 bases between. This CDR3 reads CASKTGLNTEAFF. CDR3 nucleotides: TGTGCCAGCAAAACAGGATTGAACACTGAAGCTTTCTTT.

DNA of the CDR3: TGCAGTGCTAGGGGCCGTCGGGGACGCTATGGCTACACCTTC. Translating it yields CSARGRRGRYGYTF. The V and J genes are TRBV20-1 and TRBJ1-2; D possibly corresponds to TRBD1 (5 bases). The CDR3 is 14 residues long. Germline CDR1 reads DFQATT; CDR2 reads SNEGSKA (reference sequence). V gave up 3 bases and J gave up 4 bases, with 15 bases separating them.

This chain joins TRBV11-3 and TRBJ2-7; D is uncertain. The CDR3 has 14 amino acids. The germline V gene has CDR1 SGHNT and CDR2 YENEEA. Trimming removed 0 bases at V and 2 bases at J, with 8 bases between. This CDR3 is CASSLDGPTYEQYF. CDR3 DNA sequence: TGTGCCAGCAGCTTAGACGGTCCAACCTACGAGCAGTACTTC.

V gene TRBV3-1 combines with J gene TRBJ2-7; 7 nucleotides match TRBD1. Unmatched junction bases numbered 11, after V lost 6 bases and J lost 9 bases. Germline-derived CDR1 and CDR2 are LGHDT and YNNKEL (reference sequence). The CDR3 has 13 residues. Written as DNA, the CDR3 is TGTGCCAGCAGACAAATTGGGGACAGTCGGCAGTACTTC. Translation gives CASRQIGDSRQYF.

CDR3 residues: CASSPPVGVRGYTF. The CDR3 nucleotides are TGTGCCAGCAGCCCCCCAGTGGGTGTACGTGGCTACACCTTC. V usage is TRBV5-6 and J usage is TRBJ1-2; D not resolved. V was clipped by 4 bases and J by 7 bases, with 17 bases between them. CDR1 and CDR2 (germline): SGHDT, YYEEEE. The CDR3 runs 14 residues.

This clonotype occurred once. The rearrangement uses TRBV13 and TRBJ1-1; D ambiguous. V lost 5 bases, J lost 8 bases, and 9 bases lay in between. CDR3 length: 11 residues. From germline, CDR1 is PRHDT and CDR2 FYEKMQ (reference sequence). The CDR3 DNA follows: TGTGCCAGCAGCCGCGACGAGGAAGCTTTCTTT. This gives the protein CASSRDEEAFF.

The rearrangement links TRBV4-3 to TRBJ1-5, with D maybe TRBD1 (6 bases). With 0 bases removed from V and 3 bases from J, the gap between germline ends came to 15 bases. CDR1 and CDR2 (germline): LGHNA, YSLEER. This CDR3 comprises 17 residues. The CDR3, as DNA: TGCGCCAGCAGCCAAGATGGGGGACAAATTTACAATCAGCCCCAGCATTTT. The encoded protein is CASSQDGGQIYNQPQHF.

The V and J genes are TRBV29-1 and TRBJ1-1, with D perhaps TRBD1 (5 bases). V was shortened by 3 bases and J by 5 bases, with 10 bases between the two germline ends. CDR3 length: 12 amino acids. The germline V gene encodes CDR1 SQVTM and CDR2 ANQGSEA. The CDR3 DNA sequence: TGCAGCGTTGATAGGGGTGGTACTGAAGCTTTCTTT. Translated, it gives CSVDRGGTEAFF.

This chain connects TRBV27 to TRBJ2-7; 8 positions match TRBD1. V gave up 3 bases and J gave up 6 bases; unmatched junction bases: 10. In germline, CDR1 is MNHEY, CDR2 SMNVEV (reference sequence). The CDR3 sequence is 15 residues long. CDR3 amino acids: CASSFRAGTGSEQYF. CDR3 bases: TGTGCCAGCAGTTTTCGGGCCGGGACAGGCTCCGAGCAGTACTTC.

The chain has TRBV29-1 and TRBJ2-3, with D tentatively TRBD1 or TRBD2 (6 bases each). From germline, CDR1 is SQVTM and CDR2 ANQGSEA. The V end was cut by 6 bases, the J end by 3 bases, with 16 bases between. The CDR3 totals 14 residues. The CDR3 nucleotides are TGCAGCGTCACCCCCCGGGGGCGGACAGATACGCAGTATTTT. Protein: CSVTPRGRTDTQYF.

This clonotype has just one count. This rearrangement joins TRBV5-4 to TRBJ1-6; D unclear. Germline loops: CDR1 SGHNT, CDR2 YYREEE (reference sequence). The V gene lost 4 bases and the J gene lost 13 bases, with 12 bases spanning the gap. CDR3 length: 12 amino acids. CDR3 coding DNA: TGTGCCAGCAGCCACAGCCCAGATCCCCTCCACTTT. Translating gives CASSHSPDPLHF.